This TCR beta chain was sequenced for a study of blood T cell repertoires in COVID-19. Clones were read by immunoSEQ multiplex PCR, and TCRdb kept only the in-frame ones, dropping some. The sample records roughly 330,000 clones, roughly 86% being singletons. Germline loops: CDR1 SEHNR, CDR2 FQNEAQ (reference sequence). This CDR3 is built from 11 residues. The germline V and J ends were trimmed by 4 bases and 13 bases, with 8 bases remaining between them. Sample: PBMCs or T cells enriched from blood (not recorded which). The chain is built from TRBV7-9 and TRBJ1-6; D perhaps matches TRBD1 (6 bases). This receptor was obtained from a woman aged 25 to 39 who had recovered from COVID-19. The CDR3 protein is CASSSQGPLHF. CDR3 nucleotide sequence: TGTGCCAGCAGCTCGCAGGGGCCCCTCCACTTT.